This T cell receptor (beta chain) was sequenced for a study of molecular identifiers for immune sequencing clone quantification. The wider study: Replicate RNA came from 20,000 or 100,000 naive CD8 cells and was split five ways, and four parts were sequenced.

Regarding the study as a whole: Highly expanded clones may be undercounted when identical TCR molecules share barcodes. Clonotypes topping 20 RNA copies carried over 99% of effector molecules but under 1% of naive ones. Spiked Jurkat TCR RNA from one cell was reportedly detectable among about 910,000 naive cells.

The ends were cut back, 4 bases at V and 3 bases at J, with 10 bases in the middle. There are 14 residues in the CDR3. Germline V CDR1 and CDR2: MNHEY, SVGAGI. This clonotype was counted only a few times. Its specificity is not known. TCRdb independently ran MiXCR on the PCR reads; one entry per CDR3 protein. The sample consists of some 100,000 distinct CDR3 sequences, around a fifth of them appearing once. This TCR came from a human donor in good health. Some libraries in this study had Jurkat cell RNA spiked in. Material: naive CD8+ T cells from blood, with Jurkat cell RNA spiked in. Subset indicated: FACS-sorted CD8+CD4-CCR7+CD45RA+ naive T cells. This chain uses TRBV6-5 with TRBJ2-1; the D gene is possibly TRBD1 (5 bases). CDR3 amino acids: CASSSLTDYNEQFF. The CDR3 region has the DNA TGTGCCAGCAGTTCCCTGACAGACTACAATGAGCAGTTCTTC.